The source of this TCR beta chain is a study of cytomegalovirus exposure and HLA in healthy donors. Study results and limitations: Using the classifier, cytomegalovirus status was reportedly diagnosed with high specificity and sensitivity.

The V gene's germline CDR1 is LGHNA and CDR2 YSLEER. V was pared by 0 bases and J by 5 bases, with 11 bases between. The CDR3 runs 15 residues. The sample holds a few counts of this clone. The antigen is unknown. TCRdb's table, derived via immunoSEQ multiplex PCR, lists solely in-frame clones and lacks some. The table has some 170,000 clones, 70% to 90% seen once. The donors were in the roughly 130-subject validation cohort, distinct from the approximately 700-subject first cohort. The sample taken for sequencing was PBMCs. The chain employs TRBV4-3 and TRBJ1-5; the D gene is possibly TRBD1 (5 bases). The source is a woman aged 25 to 39 in good health and CMV-seronegative. CDR3 amino acids: CASSQEFDSYQPQHF. DNA for the CDR3: TGCGCCAGCAGCCAAGAATTCGACAGTTATCAGCCCCAGCATTTT.